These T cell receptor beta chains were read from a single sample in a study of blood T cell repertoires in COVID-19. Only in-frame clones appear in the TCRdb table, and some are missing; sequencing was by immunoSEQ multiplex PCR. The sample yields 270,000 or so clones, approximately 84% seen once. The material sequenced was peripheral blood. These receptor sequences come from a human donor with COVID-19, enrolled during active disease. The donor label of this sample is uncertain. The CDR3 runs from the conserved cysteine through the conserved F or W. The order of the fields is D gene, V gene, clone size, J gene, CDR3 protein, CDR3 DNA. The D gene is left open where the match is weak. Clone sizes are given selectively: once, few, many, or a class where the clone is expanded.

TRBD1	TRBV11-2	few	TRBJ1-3	CASSSQGQLSGNTIYF	TGTGCCAGCAGCTCACAGGGACAGCTCTCTGGAAACACCATATATTTT
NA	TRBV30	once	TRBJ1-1	CAWSGTANTEAFF	TGTGCCTGGAGCGGGACTGCGAACACTGAAGCTTTCTTT
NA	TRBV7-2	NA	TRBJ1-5	CASSLARGNQPQHF	TGTGCCAGCAGCTTAGCGAGAGGGAATCAGCCCCAGCATTTT
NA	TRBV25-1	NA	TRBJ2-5	CASKRPAGEETQYF	TGTGCCAGCAAACGACCGGCCGGGGAAGAGACCCAGTACTTC
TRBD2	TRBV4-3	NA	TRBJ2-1	CASSRRTSGSNEQFF	TGCGCCAGCAGCCGGCGGACTAGCGGGAGCAATGAGCAGTTCTTC
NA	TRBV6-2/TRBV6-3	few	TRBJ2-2	CASSYSIFRDKGTGELFF	TGTGCCAGCAGTTACTCCATTTTTAGGGACAAAGGCACCGGGGAGCTGTTTTTT
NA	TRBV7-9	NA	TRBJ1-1	CASSFQVAFF	TGTGCCAGCAGCTTCCAGGTGGCTTTCTTT
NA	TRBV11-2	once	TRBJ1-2	CASSQAQGYGYTF	TGTGCCAGCAGCCAAGCACAGGGTTATGGCTACACCTTC
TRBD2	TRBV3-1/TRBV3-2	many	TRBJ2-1	CASSKGLAGRDEQFF	TGTGCCAGCAGCAAGGGACTAGCGGGAAGAGATGAGCAGTTCTTC
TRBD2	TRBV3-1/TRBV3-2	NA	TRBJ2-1	CASSQQGLAGANEQFF	TGTGCCAGCAGCCAACAGGGACTAGCGGGAGCCAATGAGCAGTTCTTC
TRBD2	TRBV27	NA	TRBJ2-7	CASSLLGTSGTYSSYEQYF	TGTGCCAGCAGTTTATTAGGGACTAGCGGGACTTATAGCTCCTACGAGCAGTACTTC
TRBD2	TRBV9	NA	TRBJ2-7	CASSVGLGTSGRPSSSYEQYF	TGTGCCAGCAGCGTAGGTTTGGGGACTAGCGGGAGACCTTCGAGCTCCTACGAGCAGTACTTC
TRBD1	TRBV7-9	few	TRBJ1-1	CASRPNRQGGNEAFF	TGTGCCAGCAGACCAAATCGACAGGGGGGGAATGAAGCTTTCTTT
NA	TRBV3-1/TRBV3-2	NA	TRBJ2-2	CASSLTGSNTGELFF	TGTGCCAGCAGCCTAACGGGGTCCAACACCGGGGAGCTGTTTTTT
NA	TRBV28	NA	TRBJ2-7	CASSLGGFPYEQYF	TGTGCCAGCAGTTTAGGGGGGTTTCCCTACGAGCAGTACTTC
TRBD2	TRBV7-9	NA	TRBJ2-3	CASRSPLAGGTDTQYF	TGTGCCAGCAGGTCACCGCTAGCGGGAGGCACAGATACGCAGTATTTT
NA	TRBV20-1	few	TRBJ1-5	CSASPLERSYQPQHF	TGCAGTGCTAGTCCCCTAGAACGTTCTTATCAGCCCCAGCATTTT
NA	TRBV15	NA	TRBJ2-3	CATSRPQGRGQYF	TGTGCCACCAGCAGACCACAGGGTCGGGGGCAGTATTTT
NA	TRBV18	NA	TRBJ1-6	CASSQSDRNSPLHF	TGTGCCAGCTCACAGTCGGACAGAAATTCACCCCTCCACTTT
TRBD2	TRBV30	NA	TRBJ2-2	CAWSVQAGGGLFF	TGTGCCTGGAGTGTACAAGCGGGAGGGGGGCTGTTTTTT
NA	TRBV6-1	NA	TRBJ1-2	CASSELSTSGYTF	TGTGCCAGCAGTGAATTATCCACGAGTGGCTACACCTTC
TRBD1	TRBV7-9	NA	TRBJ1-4	CASSSTGGTGFEKLFF	TGTGCCAGCAGCTCCACCGGGGGGACAGGGTTTGAAAAACTGTTTTTT
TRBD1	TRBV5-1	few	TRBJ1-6	CASSLALGQGVNSPLHF	TGCGCCAGCAGCTTGGCCTTGGGACAGGGCGTTAATTCACCCCTCCACTTT
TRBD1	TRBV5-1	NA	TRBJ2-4	CASSLGGGANIQYF	TGCGCCAGCAGCTTGGGAGGGGGCGCGAACATTCAGTACTTC
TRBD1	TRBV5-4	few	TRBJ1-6	CASSFTGDGNSPLHF	TGTGCCAGCAGCTTTACAGGGGATGGCAATTCACCCCTCCACTTT
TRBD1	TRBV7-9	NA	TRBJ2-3	CASSIGTDTDTQYF	TGTGCCAGCAGCATAGGGACAGACACAGATACGCAGTATTTT